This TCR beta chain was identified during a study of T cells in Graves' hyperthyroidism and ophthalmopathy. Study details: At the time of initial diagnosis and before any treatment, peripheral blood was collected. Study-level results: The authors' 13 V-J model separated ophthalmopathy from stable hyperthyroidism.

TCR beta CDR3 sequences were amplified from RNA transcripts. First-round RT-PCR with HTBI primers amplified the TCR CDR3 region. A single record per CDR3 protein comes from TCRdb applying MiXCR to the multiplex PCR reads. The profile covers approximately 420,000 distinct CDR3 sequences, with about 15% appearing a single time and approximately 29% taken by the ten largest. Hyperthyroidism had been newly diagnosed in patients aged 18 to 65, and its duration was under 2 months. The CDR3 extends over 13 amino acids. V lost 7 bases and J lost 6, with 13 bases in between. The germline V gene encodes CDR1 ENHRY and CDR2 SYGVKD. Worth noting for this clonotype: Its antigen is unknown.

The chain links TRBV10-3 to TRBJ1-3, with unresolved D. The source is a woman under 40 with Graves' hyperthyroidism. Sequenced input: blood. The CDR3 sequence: CAIKGRDINTIYF. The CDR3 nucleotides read TGTGCCATCAAGGGTCGTGACATAAACACCATATATTTT.